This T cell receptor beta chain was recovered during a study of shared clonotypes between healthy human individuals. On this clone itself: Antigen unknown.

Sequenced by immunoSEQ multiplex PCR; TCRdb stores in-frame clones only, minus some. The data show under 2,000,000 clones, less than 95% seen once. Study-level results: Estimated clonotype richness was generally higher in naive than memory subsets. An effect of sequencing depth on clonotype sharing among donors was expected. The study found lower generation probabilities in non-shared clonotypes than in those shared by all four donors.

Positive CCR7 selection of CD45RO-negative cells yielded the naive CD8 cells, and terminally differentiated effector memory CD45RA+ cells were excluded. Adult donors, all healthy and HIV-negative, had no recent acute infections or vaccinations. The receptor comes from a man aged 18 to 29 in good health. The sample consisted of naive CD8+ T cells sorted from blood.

The CDR3 sequence: CAWRDGYEQYF. CDR3 DNA sequence: TGTGCCTGGAGGGACGGATACGAGCAGTACTTC. J is TRBJ2-5 and V is TRBV30; D remains ambiguous. With the DNA end fitting TRBJ2-7 better, the J assignment may be wrong. CDR1 and CDR2 from the germline V gene are GTSNPN and SVGIG (reference sequence). The CDR3 has 11 amino acids.